Given below is one T cell receptor beta chain in context. Its antigen is still unknown. It was one heparinised blood draw, averaging approximately 100 mL, that each donor gave. The whole isolated RNA underwent reverse transcription, so sequencing captured expressed TCRB transcripts. Sequencing used immunoSEQ multiplex PCR; TCRdb keeps in-frame clones, though not all of them. There are some 270,000 clones in the sample; under 8.5% occur only once, and approximately 0.93% lies in the top ten. This entry belongs to a study of beta chain features in type 1 diabetes. Overall study results and limits: Compared with healthy donors, patients appeared to share more similar naive, central memory and regulatory TCRB repertoires.

Sequencing was carried out using central memory CD4+ T cells from blood. This receptor was obtained from a young woman in good health.

CDR3 protein: CASSLRTGTANEKLFF. CDR3 nucleotide sequence: TGTGCCAGCAGCCTCCGAACCGGGACAGCGAATGAAAAACTGTTTTTT. The chain recombines TRBV7-2 with TRBJ1-4, with TRBD1 matching 7 bases. The V gene end was trimmed by 5 bases and the J gene end by 5 bases; junction bases not matched to a gene: 11. Germline V CDR1 and CDR2: SGHTA, FQGNSA. The CDR3 length is 16 residues.